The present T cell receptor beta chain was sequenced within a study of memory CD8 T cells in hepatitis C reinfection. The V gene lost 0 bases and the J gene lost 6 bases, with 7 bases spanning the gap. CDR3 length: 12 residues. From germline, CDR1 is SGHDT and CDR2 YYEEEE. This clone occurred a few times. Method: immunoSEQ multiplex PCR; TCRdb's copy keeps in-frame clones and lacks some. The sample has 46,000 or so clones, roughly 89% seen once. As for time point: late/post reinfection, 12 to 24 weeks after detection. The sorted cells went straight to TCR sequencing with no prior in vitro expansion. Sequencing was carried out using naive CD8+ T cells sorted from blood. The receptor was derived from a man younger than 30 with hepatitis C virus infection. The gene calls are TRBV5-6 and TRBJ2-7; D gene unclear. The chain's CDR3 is CASSLASREQYF. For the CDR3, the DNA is TGTGCCAGCAGCTTGGCTAGTCGCGAGCAGTACTTC.